This T cell receptor (beta chain) was retrieved from a study of spatial heterogeneity in lung cancer (dated by TCRdb to the late 2010s). About the full investigation: More beta-chain than alpha-chain transcripts were consistently detected, likely reflecting higher beta-chain transcript abundance. TCR transcript counts in tumor regions correlated strongly with a T cell transcriptional module score from matched bulk RNA-seq. In the raw uncorrected reads, each unique combination of TCR and UMI appeared on average more than ten times. The study quantitatively compared TCR alpha and beta repertoires across multiple tumor regions, matched nontumor lung and blood in non-small cell lung cancer. TCR repertoire features were related to nonsynonymous mutation counts determined by whole-exome sequencing of tumor tissue. At surgery, some 220 tumor regions, fewer than 85 matched nontumor lung samples and more than 55 PBMC samples were TCR-sequenced for both alpha and beta chains. On the study overall, not on this receptor specifically: The count of ubiquitous expanded TCRs correlated with the count of ubiquitous nonsynonymous mutations, and the count of regional expanded TCRs correlated with the count of regional nonsynonymous mutations. Confirming at a functional level the hypothesis that regional TCRs recognize regional mutations was considered to require additional single-cell paired TCR alpha and beta sequencing. TCR-seq coverage of tumor T cells was estimated at only around 7% for alpha chains and 13% for beta chains. The number of expanded intratumoral alpha and beta TCRs correlated with the tumor nonsynonymous mutation count.

This specimen's time point label, interpreted: sample taken at primary tumor resection. The donors were fewer than 90 patients from the lung TRACERx cohort who had early-stage, untreated non-small cell lung cancer. Whole RNA extracted from tumor and nontumor lung tissue, or from cryopreserved PBMC samples, was used for TCR sequencing without cell sorting. Only patients with enough RNA available from two or more tumor regions were chosen for TCR sequencing. Tumor and adjacent nontumor lung specimens were reviewed by a lung pathologist before selection. By its share of the sample, this clonotype is medium-sized (0.01 to 0.1%). The clone's antigen remains unknown. One base away there is no much larger clone; base qualities are not given. Trimming accounts for 2 bases at V and 3 bases at J, while the number of junction bases matched to no gene is 5. CDR1 and CDR2, per the germline V gene, are LGHNA and YSLEER. The CDR3, from cysteine to phenylalanine, totals 16 residues. Only CDR3 DNA is held: 48 bases, read in frame from base 1.

Library preparation used 5' RACE. Sequencing was carried out with a NextSeq 500. The TCR library protocol attached a unique molecular identifier to each TCR cDNA molecule to allow correction of PCR and sequencing errors. The original pipeline was this. TCR identification, UMI-based error correction and CDR3 extraction were all carried out with Decombinator tools. Expanded TCRs were defined as those above a frequency of 2 per 1,000, corresponding to the top 1% of the tumor frequency distribution. Expanded tumor TCRs statistically deemed absent (corrected P<0.05) from at least one tumor region were classed as regional, and all other expanded tumor TCRs were classed as ubiquitous. Each repertoire was subsampled 100 times to 5,000 TCRs, after which Renyi diversity was computed with the R vegan package. CDR3 similarity networks were built from amino acid triplet string-kernel similarity, with CDR3s being connected when pairwise similarity was above 0.82. In-frame beta chains were kept once TCRdb had trimmed the public reads at Q25 with fastp and called clones with MiXCR. Every entry covers one CDR3 protein and lists the most common genes and DNA from its rows. These V and J calls are TCRdb output, not the study's own analysis. This sample is represented by 1,600 or so distinct CDR3 sequences; 10% to 15% of them were singletons. Together, the top ten hold 35% to 50% of the sample.

This sequence uses TRBV4-3 and TRBJ2-1; 9 bases in between match TRBD2. The TCR sequence derives from a male donor with early-stage non-small cell lung cancer. The material sequenced was lung tumor tissue, taken at surgery. This receptor carries the CDR3 CASSQRTSERYNEQFF. The DNA is as follows: TGCGCCAGCAGCCAAAGGACTAGCGAACGCTACAATGAGCAGTTCTTC.